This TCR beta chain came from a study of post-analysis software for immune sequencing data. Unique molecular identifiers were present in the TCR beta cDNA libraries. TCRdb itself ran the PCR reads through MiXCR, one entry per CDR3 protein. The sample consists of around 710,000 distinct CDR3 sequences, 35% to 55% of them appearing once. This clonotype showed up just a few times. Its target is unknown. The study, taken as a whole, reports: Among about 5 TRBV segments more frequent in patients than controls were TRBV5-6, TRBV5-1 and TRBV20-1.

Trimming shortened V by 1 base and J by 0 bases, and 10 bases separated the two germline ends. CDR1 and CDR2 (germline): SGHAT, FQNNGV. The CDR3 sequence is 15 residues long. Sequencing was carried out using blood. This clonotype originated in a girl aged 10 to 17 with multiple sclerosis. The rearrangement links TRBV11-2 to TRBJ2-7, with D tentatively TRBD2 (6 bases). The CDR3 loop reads CASSLVVSGSYEQYF. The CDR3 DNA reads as TGTGCCAGCAGCTTAGTGGTTAGCGGCTCCTACGAGCAGTACTTC.